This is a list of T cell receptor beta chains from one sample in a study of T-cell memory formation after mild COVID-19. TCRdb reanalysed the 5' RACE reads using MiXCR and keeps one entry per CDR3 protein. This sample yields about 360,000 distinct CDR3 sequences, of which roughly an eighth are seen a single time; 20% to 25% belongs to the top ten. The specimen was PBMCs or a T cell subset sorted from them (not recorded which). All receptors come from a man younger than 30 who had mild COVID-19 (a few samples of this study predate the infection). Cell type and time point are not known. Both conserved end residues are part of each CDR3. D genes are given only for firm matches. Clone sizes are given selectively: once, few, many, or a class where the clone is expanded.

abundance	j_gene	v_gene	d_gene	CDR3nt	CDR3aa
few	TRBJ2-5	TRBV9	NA	TGTGCCAGCAGCGTAATGGGGGGAAACCAAGAGACCCAGTACTTC	CASSVMGGNQETQYF
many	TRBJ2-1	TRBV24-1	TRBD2	TGTGCCACCAGTGATTTCGGGGGGGCAGGCTACAATGAGCAGTTCTTC	CATSDFGGAGYNEQFF
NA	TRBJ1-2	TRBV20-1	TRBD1	TGCAGTGCCCAGACAGGGGTGGGCTACACCTTC	CSAQTGVGYTF
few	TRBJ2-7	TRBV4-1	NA	TGCGCCAGCAGCCAGGGATTCCAGGGGGGTAACGAGCAGTACTTC	CASSQGFQGGNEQYF
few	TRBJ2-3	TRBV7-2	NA	TGTGCCAGCAGCTTATGGGGGACTCAGACAGATACGCAGTATTTT	CASSLWGTQTDTQYF
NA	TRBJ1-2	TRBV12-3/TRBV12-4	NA	TGTGCCAGCAGTTTTTGGGGGGTCGATGGCTACACCTTC	CASSFWGVDGYTF
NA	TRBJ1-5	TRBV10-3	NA	TGTGCCACCTCTCAGGCAAATCAGCCCCAGCATTTT	CATSQANQPQHF
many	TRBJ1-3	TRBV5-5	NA	TGTGCCAGCAGCCAAACAGGAAACTCTGGAAACACCATATATTTT	CASSQTGNSGNTIYF
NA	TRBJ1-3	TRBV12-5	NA	TGTGCTAGTGGTATACAGAGCTCTGGAAACACCATATATTTT	CASGIQSSGNTIYF
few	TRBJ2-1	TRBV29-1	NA	TGCAGCGTTGAAGGTGGGAGCCCCCCTGACAATGAGCAGTTCTTC	CSVEGGSPPDNEQFF
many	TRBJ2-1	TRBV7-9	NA	TGTGCCAGCGTCGCGTGGGTGGGGCCTACAGGTCCTGAGCAGTTCTTC	CASVAWVGPTGPEQFF
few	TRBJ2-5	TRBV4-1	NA	TGCGCCAGCAGCGGAACTACGCAGACCCAGTACTTC	CASSGTTQTQYF
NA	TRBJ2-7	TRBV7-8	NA	TGTGCCAGCAGCTCAGGGGCCGGGAGTTCCTACGAGCAGTACTTC	CASSSGAGSSYEQYF
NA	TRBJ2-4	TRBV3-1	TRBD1	TGTGCCAGCAGCAACGGACAGGGGAGGAACATTCAGTACTTC	CASSNGQGRNIQYF
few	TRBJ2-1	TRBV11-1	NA	TGTGCCAGCAGCCGGGCAGCCCCCAGCTCCTACAATGAGCAGTTCTTC	CASSRAAPSSYNEQFF
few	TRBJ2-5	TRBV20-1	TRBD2	TGCAGTGCTAGACTAGCGGGGTATGAGACCCAGTACTTC	CSARLAGYETQYF
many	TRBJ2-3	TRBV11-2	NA	TGTGCCAGCAGCTACTGGGGGGATAGCACAGATACGCAGTATTTT	CASSYWGDSTDTQYF